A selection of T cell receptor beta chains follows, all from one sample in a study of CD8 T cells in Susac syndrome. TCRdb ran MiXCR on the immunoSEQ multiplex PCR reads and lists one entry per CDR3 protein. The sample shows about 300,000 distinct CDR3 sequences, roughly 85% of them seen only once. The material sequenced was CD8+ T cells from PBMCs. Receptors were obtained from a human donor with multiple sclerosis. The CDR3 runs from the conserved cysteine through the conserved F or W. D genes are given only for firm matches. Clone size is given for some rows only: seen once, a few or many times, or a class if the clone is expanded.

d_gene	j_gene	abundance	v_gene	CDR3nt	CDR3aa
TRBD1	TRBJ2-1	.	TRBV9	TGTGCCAGCAGCGTACGGACAGGGGGCGATGAGCAGTTCTTC	CASSVRTGGDEQFF
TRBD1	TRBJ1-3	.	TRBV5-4	TGTGCCGCACAGGGGGTTTCGGGAAACACCATATATTTT	CAAQGVSGNTIYF
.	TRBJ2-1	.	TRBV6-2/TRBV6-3	TGTGCCAGCCTACGAGGGCGGTATGGGCATGAGCAGTTCTTC	CASLRGRYGHEQFF
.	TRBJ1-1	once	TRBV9	TGTGCCAGCAGCGGACCGCTCGGGGTATGGGGCACTGAAGCTTTCTTT	CASSGPLGVWGTEAFF
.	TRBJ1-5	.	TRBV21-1	TGTGCCAGCAGCTCCTGGCAGGGGGATAGCAATCAGCCCCAGCATTTT	CASSSWQGDSNQPQHF
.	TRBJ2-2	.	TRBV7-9	TGTGCCAGCAGACACAGGGATTGGGGCACCGGGGAGCTGTTTTTT	CASRHRDWGTGELFF
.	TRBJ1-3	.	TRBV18	TGTGCCAGCTCACCTCCGGTGTTCTCTGGAAACACCATATATTTT	CASSPPVFSGNTIYF
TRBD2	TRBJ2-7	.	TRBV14	TGTGCCAGCGGCCCCACTAGCGGGACTCGCCACGAGCAGTACTTC	CASGPTSGTRHEQYF
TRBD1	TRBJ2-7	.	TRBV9	TGTGCCAGCAGCGTAGATTTTGTTAGATACTGGGACAGGGACCATCCCTACGAGCAGTACTTC	CASSVDFVRYWDRDHPYEQYF
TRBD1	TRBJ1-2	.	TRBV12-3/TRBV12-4	TGTGCCAGCAGTTTAAGGGGGCGCGACTATGGCTACACCTTC	CASSLRGRDYGYTF
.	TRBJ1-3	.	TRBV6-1	TGTGCCAGCAGCCCGATTCATCTGGACTCTGGAAACACCATATATTTT	CASSPIHLDSGNTIYF
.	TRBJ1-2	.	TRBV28	TGTGCCAGCAGTTTGCCAGGGACTAACTATGGCTACACCTTC	CASSLPGTNYGYTF
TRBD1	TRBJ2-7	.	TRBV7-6	TGTGCCAGTAGTATTGGACAGGGGTCCTACGAGCAGTACTTC	CASSIGQGSYEQYF
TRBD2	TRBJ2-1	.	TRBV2	TGTGCCAGCAGCCCGGAGCGCGTGGGACTATTATACAATGAGCAGTTCTTC	CASSPERVGLLYNEQFF
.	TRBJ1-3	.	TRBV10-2	TGCGCCAGCAGTGCGCTTCGGGGAAACACCATATATTTT	CASSALRGNTIYF
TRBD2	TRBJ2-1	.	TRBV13	TGTGCCAGCAGCTATGGGACTAGCGGGAGGCACGAGCAGTTCTTC	CASSYGTSGRHEQFF
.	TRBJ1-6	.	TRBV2	TGTGCCAGCAGTGGGTGGACAGATTATTCACCCCTCCACTTT	CASSGWTDYSPLHF
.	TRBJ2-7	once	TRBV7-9	TGTGCCAGCAGCACAAGGGACGGCGCAGTGGGCGAGCAGTACTTC	CASSTRDGAVGEQYF
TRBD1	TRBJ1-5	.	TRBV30	TGTGCCTGGGCCACAGGGGACGATCAGCCCCAGCATTTT	CAWATGDDQPQHF
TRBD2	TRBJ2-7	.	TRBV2	TGTGCCAGCAGTGACCTAGCGGGGACGAGCTCCTACGAGCAGTACTTC	CASSDLAGTSSYEQYF
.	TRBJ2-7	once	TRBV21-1	TGTGCCAGCATTAACTTCAGGGAGACTTTATACGAGCAGTACTTC	CASINFRETLYEQYF
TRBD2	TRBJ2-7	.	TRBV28	TGTGCCAGCAGTTTCGGTCTAGCGGGCGAGCAGTACTTC	CASSFGLAGEQYF
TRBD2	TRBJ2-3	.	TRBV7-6	TGTGCCAGCAGCTTAGCTAACGAGGGACTAGTCTTCACAGATACGCAGTATTTT	CASSLANEGLVFTDTQYF
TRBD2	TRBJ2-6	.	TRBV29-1	TGCAGCGGAGAAAAGACTAGCGGGAGATCTGGGGCCAACGTCCTGACTTTC	CSGEKTSGRSGANVLTF
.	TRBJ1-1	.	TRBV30	TGTGCCTGGAGTGTAGACCTCGCCCCGGGGTCTGAAGCTTTCTTT	CAWSVDLAPGSEAFF
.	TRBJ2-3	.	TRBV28	TGTGCCAGCAGTTTACTTGTGGGGGGACGGGCAGATACGCAGTATTTT	CASSLLVGGRADTQYF